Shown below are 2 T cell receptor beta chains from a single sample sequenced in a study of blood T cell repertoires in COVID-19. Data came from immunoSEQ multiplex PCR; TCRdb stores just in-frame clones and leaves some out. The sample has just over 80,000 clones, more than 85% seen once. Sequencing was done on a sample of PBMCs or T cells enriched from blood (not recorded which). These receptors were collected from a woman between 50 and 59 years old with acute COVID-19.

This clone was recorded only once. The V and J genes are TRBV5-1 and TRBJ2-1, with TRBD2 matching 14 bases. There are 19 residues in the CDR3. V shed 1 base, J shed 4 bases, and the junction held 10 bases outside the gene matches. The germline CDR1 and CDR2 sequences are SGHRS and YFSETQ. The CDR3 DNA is TGCGCCAGCAGCTTGCTGGGACTAGCGGGAGAATCGTGGTACAATGAGCAGTTCTTC. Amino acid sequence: CASSLLGLAGESWYNEQFF.

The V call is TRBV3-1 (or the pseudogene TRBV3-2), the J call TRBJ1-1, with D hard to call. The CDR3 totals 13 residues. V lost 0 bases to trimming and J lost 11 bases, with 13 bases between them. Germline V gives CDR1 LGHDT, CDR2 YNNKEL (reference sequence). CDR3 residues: CASSQERAYGAFF. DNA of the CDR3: TGTGCCAGCAGCCAAGAGAGAGCGTATGGTGCTTTCTTT.